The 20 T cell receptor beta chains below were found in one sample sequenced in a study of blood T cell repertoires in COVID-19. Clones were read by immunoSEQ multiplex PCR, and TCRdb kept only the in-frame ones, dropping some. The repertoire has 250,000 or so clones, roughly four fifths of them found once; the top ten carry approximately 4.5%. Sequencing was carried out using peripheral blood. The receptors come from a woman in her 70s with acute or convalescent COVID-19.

The CDR3 spells CASSHGNQPQHF. For the CDR3, the DNA is TGTGCCAGCAGCCACGGGAATCAGCCCCAGCATTTT. This chain uses TRBV3-1 (or the pseudogene TRBV3-2) with TRBJ1-5; unclear D gene. The CDR3 runs 12 residues. The V end was cut by 3 bases, the J end by 4 bases, with 4 bases between. Germline V gene lookup returns CDR1 LGHDT and CDR2 YNNKEL (reference sequence).

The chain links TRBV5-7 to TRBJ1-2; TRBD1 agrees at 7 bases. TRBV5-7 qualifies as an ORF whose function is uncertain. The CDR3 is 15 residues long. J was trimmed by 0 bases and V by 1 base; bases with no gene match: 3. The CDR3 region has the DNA TGTGCCAGCAGCTTGTCAGGGGGAGCTAACTATGGCTACACCTTC. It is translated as CASSLSGGANYGYTF.

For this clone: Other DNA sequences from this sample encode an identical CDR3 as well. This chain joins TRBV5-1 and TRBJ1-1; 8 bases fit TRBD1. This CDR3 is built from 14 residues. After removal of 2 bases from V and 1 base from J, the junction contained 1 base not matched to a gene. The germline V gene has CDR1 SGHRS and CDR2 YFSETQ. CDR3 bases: TGCGCCAGCAGCTTCGGACAGGGGAACACTGAAGCTTTCTTT. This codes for CASSFGQGNTEAFF.

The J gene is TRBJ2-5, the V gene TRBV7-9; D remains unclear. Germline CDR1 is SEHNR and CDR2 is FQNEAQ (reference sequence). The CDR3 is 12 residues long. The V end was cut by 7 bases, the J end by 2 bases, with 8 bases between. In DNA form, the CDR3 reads TGTGCCAGCACCCCCAATCAAGAGACCCAGTACTTC. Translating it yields CASTPNQETQYF.

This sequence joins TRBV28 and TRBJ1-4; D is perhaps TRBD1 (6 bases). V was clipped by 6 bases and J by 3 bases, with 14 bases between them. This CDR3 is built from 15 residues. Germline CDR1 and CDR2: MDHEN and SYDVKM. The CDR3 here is CASRLGGVANEKLFF. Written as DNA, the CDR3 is TGTGCCAGCAGATTAGGGGGGGTTGCTAATGAAAAACTGTTTTTT.

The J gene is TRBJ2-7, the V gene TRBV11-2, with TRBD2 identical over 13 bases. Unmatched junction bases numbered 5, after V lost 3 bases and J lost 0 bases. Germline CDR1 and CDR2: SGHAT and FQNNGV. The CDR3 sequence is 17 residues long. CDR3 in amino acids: CASSLTSGGQTSYEQYF. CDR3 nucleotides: TGTGCCAGCAGCTTGACTAGCGGGGGGCAGACCTCCTACGAGCAGTACTTC. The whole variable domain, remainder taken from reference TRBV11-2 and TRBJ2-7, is EAGVAQSPRYKIIEKRQSVAFWCNPISGHATLYWYQQILGQGPKLLIQFQNNGVVDDSQLPKDRFSAERLKGVDSTLKIQPAKLEDSAVYLCASSLTSGGQTSYEQYFGPGTRLTVT.

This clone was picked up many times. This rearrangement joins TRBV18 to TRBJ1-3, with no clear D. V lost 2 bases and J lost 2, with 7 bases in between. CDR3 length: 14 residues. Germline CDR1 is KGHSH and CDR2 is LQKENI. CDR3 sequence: CASSPGHPGNTIYF. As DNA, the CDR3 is TGTGCCAGCTCACCAGGGCACCCTGGAAACACCATATATTTT. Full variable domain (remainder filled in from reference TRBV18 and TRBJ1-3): NAGVMQNPRHLVRRRGQEARLRCSPMKGHSHVYWYRQLPEEGLKFMVYLQKENIIDESGMPKERFSAEFPKEGPSILRIQQVVRGDSAAYFCASSPGHPGNTIYFGEGSWLTVV.

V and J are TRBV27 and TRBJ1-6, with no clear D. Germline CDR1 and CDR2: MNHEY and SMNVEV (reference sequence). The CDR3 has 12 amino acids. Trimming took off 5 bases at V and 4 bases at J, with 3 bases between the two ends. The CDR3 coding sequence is TGTGCCAGCAGTCTGTATAATTCACCCCTCCACTTT. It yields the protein CASSLYNSPLHF.

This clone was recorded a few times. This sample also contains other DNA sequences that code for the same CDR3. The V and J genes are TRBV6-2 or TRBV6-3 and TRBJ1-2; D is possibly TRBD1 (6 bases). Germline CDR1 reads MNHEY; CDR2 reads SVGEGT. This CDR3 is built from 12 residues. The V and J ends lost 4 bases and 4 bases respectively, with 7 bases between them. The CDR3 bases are TGTGCCAGCAGTTCACAGGGCTATGGCTACACCTTC. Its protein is CASSSQGYGYTF.

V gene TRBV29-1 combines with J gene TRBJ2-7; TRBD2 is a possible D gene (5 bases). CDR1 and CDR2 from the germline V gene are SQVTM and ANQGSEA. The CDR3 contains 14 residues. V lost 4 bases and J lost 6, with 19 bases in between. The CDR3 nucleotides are TGCAGCGTTGTATCTCCAGGCGCGAGGGCCGAGCAGTACTTC. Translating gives CSVVSPGARAEQYF.

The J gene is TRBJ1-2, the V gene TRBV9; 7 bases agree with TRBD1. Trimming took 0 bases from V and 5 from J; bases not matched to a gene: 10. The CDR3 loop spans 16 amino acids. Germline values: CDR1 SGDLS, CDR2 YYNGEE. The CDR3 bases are TGTGCCAGCAGCGTAGCCCCGGACTGGGACAGTTATGGCTACACCTTC. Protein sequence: CASSVAPDWDSYGYTF.

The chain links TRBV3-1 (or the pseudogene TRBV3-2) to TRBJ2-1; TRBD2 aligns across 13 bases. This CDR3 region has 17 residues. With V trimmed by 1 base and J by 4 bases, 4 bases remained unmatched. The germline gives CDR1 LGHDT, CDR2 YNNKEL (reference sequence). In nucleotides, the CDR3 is TGTGCCAGCAGCCAAGCCGGGACTAGCGGGGAATACAATGAGCAGTTCTTC. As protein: CASSQAGTSGEYNEQFF.

The CDR3 nucleotides are TGTGCCAGCAGCCTTACAGGGACAGGGGGTAACTACGAGCAGTACTTC. Translating gives CASSLTGTGGNYEQYF. The chain joins TRBV3-1 (or the pseudogene TRBV3-2) to TRBJ2-7; TRBD1 aligns across 11 bases. The CDR3 loop spans 16 amino acids. The germline CDR1 and CDR2 sequences are LGHDT and YNNKEL (reference sequence). The V and J ends lost 4 bases and 3 bases, in that order; junction bases with no gene match: 8.

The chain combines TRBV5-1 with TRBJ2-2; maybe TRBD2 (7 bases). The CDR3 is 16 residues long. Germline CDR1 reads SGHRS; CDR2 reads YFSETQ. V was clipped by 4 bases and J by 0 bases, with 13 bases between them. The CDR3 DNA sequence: TGCGCCAGCAGCCTTTCGGGGGGCTCGAACACCGGGGAGCTGTTTTTT. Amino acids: CASSLSGGSNTGELFF.

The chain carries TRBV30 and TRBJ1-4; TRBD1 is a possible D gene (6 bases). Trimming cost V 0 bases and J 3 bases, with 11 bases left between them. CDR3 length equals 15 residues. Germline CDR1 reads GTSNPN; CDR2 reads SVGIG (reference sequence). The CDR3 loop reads CAWSVGGVPNEKLFF. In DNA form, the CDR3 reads TGTGCCTGGAGTGTAGGGGGAGTCCCTAATGAAAAACTGTTTTTT.

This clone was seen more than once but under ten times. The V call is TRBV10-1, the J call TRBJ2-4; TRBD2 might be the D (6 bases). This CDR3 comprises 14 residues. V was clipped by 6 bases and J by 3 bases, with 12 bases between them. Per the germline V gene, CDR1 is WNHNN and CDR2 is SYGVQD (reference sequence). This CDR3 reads CASRYQGGKNIQYF. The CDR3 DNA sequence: TGCGCCAGCAGATACCAGGGAGGCAAAAACATTCAGTACTTC.

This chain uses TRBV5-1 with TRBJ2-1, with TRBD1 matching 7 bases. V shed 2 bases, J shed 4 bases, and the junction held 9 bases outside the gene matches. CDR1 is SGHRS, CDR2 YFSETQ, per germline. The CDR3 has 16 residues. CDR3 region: CASSFQGGANYNEQFF. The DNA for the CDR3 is TGCGCCAGCAGCTTTCAAGGGGGCGCGAATTACAATGAGCAGTTCTTC.

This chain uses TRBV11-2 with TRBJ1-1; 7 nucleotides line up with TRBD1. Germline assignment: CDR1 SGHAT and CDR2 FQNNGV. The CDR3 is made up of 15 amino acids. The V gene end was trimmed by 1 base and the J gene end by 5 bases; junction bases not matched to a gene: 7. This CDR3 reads CASSLGGGGDTEAFF. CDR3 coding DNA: TGTGCCAGCAGCTTAGGAGGAGGGGGCGATACTGAAGCTTTCTTT. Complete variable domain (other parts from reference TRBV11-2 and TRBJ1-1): EAGVAQSPRYKIIEKRQSVAFWCNPISGHATLYWYQQILGQGPKLLIQFQNNGVVDDSQLPKDRFSAERLKGVDSTLKIQPAKLEDSAVYLCASSLGGGGDTEAFFGQGTRLTVV.

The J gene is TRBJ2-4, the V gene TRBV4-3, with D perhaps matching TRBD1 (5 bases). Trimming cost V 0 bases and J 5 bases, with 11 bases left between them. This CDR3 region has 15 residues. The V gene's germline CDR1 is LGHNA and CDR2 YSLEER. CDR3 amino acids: CASSQEYQGQNIQYF. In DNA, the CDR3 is TGCGCCAGCAGCCAAGAGTACCAGGGCCAAAACATTCAGTACTTC.

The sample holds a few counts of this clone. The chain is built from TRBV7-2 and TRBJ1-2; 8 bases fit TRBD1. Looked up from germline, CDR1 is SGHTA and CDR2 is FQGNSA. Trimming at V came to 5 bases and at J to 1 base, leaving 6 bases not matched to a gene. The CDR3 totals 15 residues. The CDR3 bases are TGTGCCAGCAGCGTACAGGGGGGCAATAACTATGGCTACACCTTC. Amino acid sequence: CASSVQGGNNYGYTF.